This T cell receptor (beta chain) was obtained from a study of T cell repertoires in cytomegalovirus infection. Whole-study context: Recently described HLA-C-restricted plus well-studied HLA-B-restricted CMV epitopes were used.

The CDR3 covers 15 residues. Looked up from germline, CDR1 is SEHNR and CDR2 is FQNEAQ (reference sequence). J gave up 8 bases and V 1 base, and 8 bases lay outside the gene matches. In the case of this clonotype: Antigen: not known.

General study results and limits: Pooled public TCR beta family frequency picked out CMV carriers with the relevant HLA.

TCRdb re-analysed the reads in MiXCR, keeping a single row per CDR3 protein. Seen here are about 770,000 distinct CDR3 sequences, 25% to 30% observed once, and the top ten hold 13%. The rearrangement uses TRBV7-9 and TRBJ2-1, with 7 nucleotides matching TRBD2. The sequence came from a human donor in good health (CMV status not recorded). Some clones in this sample may be carry-over from other donors' samples. This sample comprised cultured CD8+ T cells from PBMCs, obtained from culture after CMV antigen stimulation. The CDR3 DNA sequence: TGTGCCAGCAGCTTAGGCGGGGGAATCGTGGATGAGCAGTTCTTC. Translating it yields CASSLGGGIVDEQFF. Using reference TRBV7-9 and TRBJ2-1 for the parts outside the CDR3, the full variable domain is DTGVSQNPRHKITKRGQNVTFRCDPISEHNRLYWYRQTLGQGPEFLTYFQNEAQLEKSRLLSDRFSAERPKGSFSTLEIQRTEQGDSAMYLCASSLGGGIVDEQFFGPGTRLTVL.